This passage covers 16 T cell receptor beta chains from one sample sequenced in a study of blood T cells in healthy people across ages. Combining a sample-barcoded 5' primer with a J-beta primer mix, a second PCR ran for roughly 7 to 11 cycles. Using its own MiXCR run on the 5' RACE reads, TCRdb lists one record per CDR3 protein. The data contain approximately 600,000 distinct CDR3 sequences, 58% of them seen just once; the ten biggest clones take up 30% to 40%. The sample consisted of blood. The receptors were sampled from a man aged 60-69 years in good health.

The chain has TRBV6-5 and TRBJ2-5; D is perhaps TRBD1 (5 bases). The CDR3 is made up of 16 amino acids. V gave up 5 bases and J gave up 1 base, with 17 bases separating them. Germline assignment: CDR1 MNHEY and CDR2 SVGAGI. Here the CDR3 reads CASSHHAGQSQETQYF. Here the CDR3 DNA reads TGTGCCAGCAGTCACCATGCAGGGCAGAGCCAAGAGACCCAGTACTTC.

The V and J genes are TRBV5-1 and TRBJ1-1; D is perhaps TRBD1 (5 bases). Looked up from germline, CDR1 is SGHRS and CDR2 is YFSETQ. With 0 bases removed from V and 4 bases from J, the gap between germline ends came to 16 bases. This CDR3 has 16 residues. In DNA, the CDR3 is TGCGCCAGCAGCTTGGAACAGGAGGCATGGAGCACTGAAGCTTTCTTT. As protein: CASSLEQEAWSTEAFF.

The V and J genes are TRBV20-1 and TRBJ2-5; no clear D gene. The length of the CDR3 is 12 residues. Germline CDR1 is DFQATT and CDR2 is SNEGSKA (reference sequence). V gave up 4 bases and J gave up 3 bases, with 9 bases separating them. The CDR3 reads CSAKKFEETQYF. The DNA of the CDR3 is TGCAGTGCTAAGAAATTCGAAGAGACCCAGTACTTC.

In this sample, this clonotype turned up once. V is TRBV2 and J is TRBJ2-7, with a weak D call TRBD2 (6 bases). The CDR3 sequence is 16 residues long. In germline, CDR1 is SNHLY, CDR2 FYNNEI. Trimming stripped 5 bases from V and 0 bases from J, with 17 bases between. DNA for the CDR3: TGTGCCAGCAGTTTGGGACGGGGGTACAGCTCCTACGAGCAGTACTTC. Protein: CASSLGRGYSSYEQYF.

Concerning this clonotype itself: A read error may explain this, as a much larger clone is one base away. The chain uses TRBV15 and TRBJ2-7; D is unclear. The CDR3 extends over 15 amino acids. Germline CDR1 is LNHNV and CDR2 is YYDKDF (reference sequence). Here the CDR3 DNA reads TGTACCACCAGCCCCGGGCTGGGCCTGACCTACGAGCAGTACTTC. Translation: CTTSPGLGLTYEQYF.

This clonotype was observed a few times. V usage is TRBV20-1 and J usage is TRBJ2-5; weak D call: TRBD2 (6 bases). V gave up 3 bases and J gave up 2 bases, with 10 bases separating them. This CDR3 has 13 residues. Per the germline V gene, CDR1 is DFQATT and CDR2 is SNEGSKA (reference sequence). The CDR3 coding sequence is TGCAGTGCTAGCCGACTAGATCAAGAGACCCAGTACTTC. Translating gives CSASRLDQETQYF.

V gene TRBV20-1 combines with J gene TRBJ2-5; perhaps TRBD2 as D (6 bases). V lost 2 bases, J lost 0 bases, and 13 bases lay in between. CDR3 size: 15 residues. Germline V gene data show CDR1 as DFQATT and CDR2 as SNEGSKA (reference sequence). The CDR3 sequence: CSARSPRGYQETQYF. In nucleotides, the CDR3 is TGCAGTGCTAGAAGTCCTCGGGGGTACCAAGAGACCCAGTACTTC.

V and J are TRBV20-1 and TRBJ2-1; 7 bases are shared with TRBD2. CDR1 is DFQATT and CDR2 is SNEGSKA in the germline V gene (reference sequence). J was trimmed by 0 bases and V by 0 bases; bases with no gene match: 8. This CDR3 spans 17 amino acids. The CDR3: CSARDGSGAGSYNEQFF. For the CDR3, the DNA is TGCAGTGCTAGAGATGGGAGCGGGGCCGGCTCCTACAATGAGCAGTTCTTC.

This clonotype was seen more than once but under ten times. The chain has TRBV11-3 and TRBJ2-4; a possible D gene is TRBD2 (5 bases). V was pared by 4 bases and J by 4 bases, with 8 bases between. Germline CDR1 reads SGHNT; CDR2 reads YENEEA. The CDR3 runs to 13 residues. CDR3 in DNA: TGTGCCAGCAGCTCCGGCGGGAAAAACATTCAGTACTTC. Translating gives CASSSGGKNIQYF.

The V gene is TRBV6-2 or TRBV6-3, the J gene TRBJ1-1; D not certain. Germline V gives CDR1 MNHEY, CDR2 SVGEGT. Trimming cost V 3 bases and J 11 bases, with 10 bases left between them. CDR3 size: 11 residues. CDR3 region: CASSYGNRAFF. DNA for the CDR3: TGTGCCAGCAGTTATGGTAACCGGGCTTTCTTT.

This chain links TRBV12-5 with TRBJ2-1; 12 bases are shared with TRBD1. This CDR3 spans 15 amino acids. With V trimmed by 5 bases and J by 9 bases, 8 bases remained unmatched. The germline V gene encodes CDR1 LGHNT and CDR2 FRNRAP. Here the CDR3 DNA reads TGTGCTAGTGGTCGAGGGGGACAGGGGGCCGGTGAGCAGTTCTTC. Translating it yields CASGRGGQGAGEQFF.

V gene TRBV18 combines with J gene TRBJ2-5; 11 bases are shared with TRBD2. The CDR3 is 18 residues long. Germline V lookup: CDR1 KGHSH, CDR2 LQKENI. V was clipped by 2 bases and J by 0 bases; unmatched bases: 8. The CDR3 coding sequence is TGTGCCAGCTCACCAGGCGCGACTAGCGGGGCCCACCAAGAGACCCAGTACTTC. The encoded protein is CASSPGATSGAHQETQYF.

Many counts were recorded for this clonotype. V usage is TRBV20-1 and J usage is TRBJ2-7; 7 bases are a match to TRBD1. CDR1 and CDR2 (germline): DFQATT, SNEGSKA (reference sequence). Germline trimming cut 3 bases from V and 3 bases from J; bases unmatched to any gene: 11. This CDR3 spans 15 amino acids. CDR3 DNA: TGCAGTGCTAGCCCGGGACAGTGGGCCGACTACGAGCAGTACTTC. Amino acid sequence: CSASPGQWADYEQYF.

The chain uses TRBV6-1 and TRBJ2-5; D is ambiguous. CDR1 is MNHNS, CDR2 SASEGT, per germline. The V gene lost 2 bases and the J gene lost 2 bases, with 9 bases spanning the gap. The CDR3 contains 14 residues. The CDR3 reads CASSEYPVQETQYF. CDR3 coding DNA: TGTGCCAGCAGTGAATATCCGGTACAAGAGACCCAGTACTTC.

This clonotype has at least ten counts. The V and J genes are TRBV6-6 and TRBJ1-2; TRBD1 matches at 7 bases. CDR3 length: 13 residues. Per the germline V gene, CDR1 is MNHNY and CDR2 is SVGAGI (reference sequence). The J segment lost 4 bases and the V segment lost 5 bases, leaving 4 bases of the junction unmatched. The CDR3 spells CASSNDRAYGYTF. The CDR3 nucleotides read TGTGCCAGCAGTAACGACAGGGCCTATGGCTACACCTTC.

V gene TRBV7-2 combines with J gene TRBJ2-1, with D unclear. The CDR3 length is 16 residues. V was clipped by 6 bases and J by 2 bases, with 17 bases between them. Germline CDR1 reads SGHTA; CDR2 reads FQGNSA. The CDR3 region is CASSLVVDGAYNEQFF. CDR3 nucleotides: TGTGCCAGCAGTCTAGTAGTGGACGGCGCCTACAATGAGCAGTTCTTC.